This T cell receptor beta chain was captured by sequencing in a study of T cell responses to AZD1222 COVID-19 vaccine. CDR3 length: 13 amino acids. CDR1 SGHKS and CDR2 YYEKEE come from the germline V gene (reference sequence). Trimming pared 4 bases from V and 3 bases from J, leaving 11 bases between. Here immunoSEQ multiplex PCR was the method, and the copy in TCRdb shows in-frame clones only, minus some. Found here are approximately 270,000 clones, almost 95% of them singletons; the top ten hold around 0.6%. The sample holds one count of this clone. Antigen specificity is unknown. Study results and caveats: Elevations in Spike-specific TCR breadth and depth followed administration of two AZD1222 doses. Mapped onto spike, vaccine-associated CD4 TCRs spanned it and were dominant at 160-218 and 743-854. Baseline seropositivity characterized only six AZD1222 recipients.

The sequencing here drew on peripheral blood, taken 28 days after the second AZD1222 dose. The rearrangement uses TRBV5-5 and TRBJ2-7; D remains ambiguous. The sequence derives from an adult who received the AZD1222 COVID-19 vaccine. Here the CDR3 reads CASSGDTFYEQYF. CDR3 nucleotide sequence: TGTGCCAGCAGCGGTGACACGTTCTACGAGCAGTACTTC.